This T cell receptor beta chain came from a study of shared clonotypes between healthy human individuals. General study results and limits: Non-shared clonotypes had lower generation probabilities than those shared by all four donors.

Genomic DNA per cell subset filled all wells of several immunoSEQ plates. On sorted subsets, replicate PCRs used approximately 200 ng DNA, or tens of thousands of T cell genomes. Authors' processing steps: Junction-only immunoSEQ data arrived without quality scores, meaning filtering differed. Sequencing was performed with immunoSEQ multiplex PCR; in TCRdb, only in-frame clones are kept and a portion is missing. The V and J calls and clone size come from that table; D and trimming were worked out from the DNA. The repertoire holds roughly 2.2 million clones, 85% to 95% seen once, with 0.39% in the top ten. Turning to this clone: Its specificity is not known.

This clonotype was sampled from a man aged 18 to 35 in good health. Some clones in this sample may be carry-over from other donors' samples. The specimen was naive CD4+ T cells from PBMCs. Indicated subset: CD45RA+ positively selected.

CDR3 sequence reads: CASSFGNRGRTDTQYF. The CDR3 coding sequence is TGTGCCAGCAGCTTCGGCAACAGGGGGAGAACAGATACGCAGTATTTT. V usage is TRBV11-3 and J usage is TRBJ2-3; 8 bases line up with TRBD1. The CDR3 is 16 residues long. CDR1 and CDR2 (germline): SGHNT, YENEEA. V was pared by 3 bases and J by 3 bases, with 8 bases of the junction left unmatched. The complete variable domain, with remaining parts taken from reference TRBV11-3 and TRBJ2-3, reads EAGVVQSPRYKIIEKKQPVAFWCNPISGHNTLYWYLQNLGQGPELLIRYENEEAVDDSQLPKDRFSAERLKGVDSTLKIQPAELGDSAVYLCASSFGNRGRTDTQYFGPGTRLTVL.